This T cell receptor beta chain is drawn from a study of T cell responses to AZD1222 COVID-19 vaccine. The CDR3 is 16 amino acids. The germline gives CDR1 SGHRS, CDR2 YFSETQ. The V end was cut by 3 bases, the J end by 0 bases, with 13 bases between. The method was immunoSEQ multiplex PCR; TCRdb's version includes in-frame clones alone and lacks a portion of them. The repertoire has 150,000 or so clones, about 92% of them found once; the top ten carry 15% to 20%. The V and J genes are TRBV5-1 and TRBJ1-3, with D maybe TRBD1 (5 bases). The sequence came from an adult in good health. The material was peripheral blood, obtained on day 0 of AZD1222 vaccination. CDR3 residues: CASSSPGGGSGNTIYF. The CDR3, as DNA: TGCGCCAGCAGCTCGCCTGGGGGGGGCTCTGGAAACACCATATATTTT.